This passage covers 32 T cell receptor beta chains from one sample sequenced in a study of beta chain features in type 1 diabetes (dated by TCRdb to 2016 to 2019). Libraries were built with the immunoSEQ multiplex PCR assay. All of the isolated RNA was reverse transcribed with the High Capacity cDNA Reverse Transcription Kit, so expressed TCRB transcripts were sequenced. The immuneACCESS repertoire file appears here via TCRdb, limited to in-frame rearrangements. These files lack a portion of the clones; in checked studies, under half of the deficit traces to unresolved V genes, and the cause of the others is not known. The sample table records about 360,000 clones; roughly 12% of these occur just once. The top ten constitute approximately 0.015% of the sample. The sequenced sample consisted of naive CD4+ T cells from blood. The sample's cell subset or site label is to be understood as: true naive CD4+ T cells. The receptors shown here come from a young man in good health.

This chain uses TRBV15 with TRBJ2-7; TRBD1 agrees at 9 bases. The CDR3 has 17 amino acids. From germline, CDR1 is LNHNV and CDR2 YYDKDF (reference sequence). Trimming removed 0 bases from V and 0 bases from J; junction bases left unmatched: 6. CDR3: CATSRDAMGQGSYEQYF. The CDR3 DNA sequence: TGTGCCACCAGCAGAGATGCCATGGGACAGGGCTCCTACGAGCAGTACTTC.

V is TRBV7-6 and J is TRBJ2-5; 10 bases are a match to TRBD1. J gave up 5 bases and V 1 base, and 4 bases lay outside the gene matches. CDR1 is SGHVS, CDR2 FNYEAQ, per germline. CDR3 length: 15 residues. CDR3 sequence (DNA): TGTGCCAGCAGCTTAGGGGACAGGGGCTGGGAGACCCAGTACTTC. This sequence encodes CASSLGDRGWETQYF.

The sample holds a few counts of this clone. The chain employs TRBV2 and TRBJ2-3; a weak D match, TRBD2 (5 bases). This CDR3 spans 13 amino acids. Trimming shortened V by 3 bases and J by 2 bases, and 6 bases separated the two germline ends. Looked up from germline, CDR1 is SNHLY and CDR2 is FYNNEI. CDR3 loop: CASSERATDTQYF. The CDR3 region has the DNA TGTGCCAGCAGTGAGCGGGCCACAGATACGCAGTATTTT. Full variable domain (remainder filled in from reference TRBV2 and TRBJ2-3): EPEVTQTPSHQVTQMGQEVILRCVPISNHLYFYWYRQILGQKVEFLVSFYNNEISEKSEIFDDQFSVERPDGSNFTLKIRSTKLEDSAMYFCASSERATDTQYFGPGTRLTVL.

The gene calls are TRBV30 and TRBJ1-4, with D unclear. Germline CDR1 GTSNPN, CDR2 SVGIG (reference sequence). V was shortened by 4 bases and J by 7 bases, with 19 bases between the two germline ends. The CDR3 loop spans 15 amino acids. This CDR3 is CAWTEEERQTEKLFF. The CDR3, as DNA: TGTGCCTGGACCGAGGAGGAAAGGCAGACTGAAAAACTGTTTTTT.

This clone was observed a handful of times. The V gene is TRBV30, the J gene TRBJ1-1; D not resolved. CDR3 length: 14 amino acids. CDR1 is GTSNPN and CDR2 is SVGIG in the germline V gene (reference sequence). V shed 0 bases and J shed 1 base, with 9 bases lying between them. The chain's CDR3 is CAWSVGLKNTEAFF. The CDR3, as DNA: TGTGCCTGGAGTGTCGGACTTAAGAACACTGAAGCTTTCTTT.

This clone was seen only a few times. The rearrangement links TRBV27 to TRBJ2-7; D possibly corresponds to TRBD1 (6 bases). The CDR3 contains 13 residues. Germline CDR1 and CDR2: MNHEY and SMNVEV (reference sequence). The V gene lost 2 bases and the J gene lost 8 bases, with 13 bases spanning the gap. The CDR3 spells CASSLNRVAKQYF. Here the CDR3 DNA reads TGTGCCAGCAGTTTAAACAGGGTAGCGAAGCAGTACTTC.

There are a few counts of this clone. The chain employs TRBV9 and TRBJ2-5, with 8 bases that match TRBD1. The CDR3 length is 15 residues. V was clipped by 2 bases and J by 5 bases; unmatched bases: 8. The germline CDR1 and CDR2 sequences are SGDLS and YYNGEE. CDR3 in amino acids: CASSVQGAVGETQYF. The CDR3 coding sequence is TGTGCCAGCAGCGTCCAGGGGGCAGTCGGGGAGACCCAGTACTTC. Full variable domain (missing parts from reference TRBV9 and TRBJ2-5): DSGVTQTPKHLITATGQRVTLRCSPRSGDLSVYWYQQSLDQGLQFLIQYYNGEERAKGNILERFSAQQFPDLHSELNLSSLELGDSALYFCASSVQGAVGETQYFGPGTRLLVL.

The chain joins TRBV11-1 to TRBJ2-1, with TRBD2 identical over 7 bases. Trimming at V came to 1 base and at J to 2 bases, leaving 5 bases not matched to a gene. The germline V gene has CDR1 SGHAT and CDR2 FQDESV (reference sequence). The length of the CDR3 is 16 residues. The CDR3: CASSLERGLTYNEQFF. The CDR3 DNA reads TGTGCCAGCAGCTTAGAGCGGGGTCTCACCTACAATGAGCAGTTCTTC. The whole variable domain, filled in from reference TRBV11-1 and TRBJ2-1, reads EAEVAQSPRYKITEKSQAVAFWCDPISGHATLYWYRQILGQGPELLVQFQDESVVDDSQLPKDRFSAERLKGVDSTLKIQPAELGDSAMYLCASSLERGLTYNEQFFGPGTRLTVL.

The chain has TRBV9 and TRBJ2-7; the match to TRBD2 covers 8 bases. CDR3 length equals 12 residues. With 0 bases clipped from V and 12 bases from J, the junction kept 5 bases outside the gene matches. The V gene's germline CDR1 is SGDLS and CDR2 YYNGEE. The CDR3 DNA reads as TGTGCCAGCAGCGTAGAAAGCGGGGGCATGTACTTC. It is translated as CASSVESGGMYF.

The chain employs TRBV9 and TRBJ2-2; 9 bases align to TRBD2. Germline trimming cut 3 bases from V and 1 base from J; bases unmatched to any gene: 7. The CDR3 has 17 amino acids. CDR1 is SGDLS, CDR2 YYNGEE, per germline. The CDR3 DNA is TGTGCCAGCAGCGCAAGAGCGGGGGGCTGGAACACCGGGGAGCTGTTTTTT. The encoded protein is CASSARAGGWNTGELFF. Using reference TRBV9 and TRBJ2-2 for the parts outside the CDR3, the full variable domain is DSGVTQTPKHLITATGQRVTLRCSPRSGDLSVYWYQQSLDQGLQFLIQYYNGEERAKGNILERFSAQQFPDLHSELNLSSLELGDSALYFCASSARAGGWNTGELFFGEGSRLTVL.

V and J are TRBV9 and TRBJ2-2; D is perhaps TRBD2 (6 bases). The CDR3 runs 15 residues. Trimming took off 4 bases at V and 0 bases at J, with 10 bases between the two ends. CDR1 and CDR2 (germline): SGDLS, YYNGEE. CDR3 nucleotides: TGTGCCAGCAGCTTTACGGGGGCGAACACCGGGGAGCTGTTTTTT. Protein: CASSFTGANTGELFF. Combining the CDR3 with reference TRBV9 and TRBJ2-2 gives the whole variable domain DSGVTQTPKHLITATGQRVTLRCSPRSGDLSVYWYQQSLDQGLQFLIQYYNGEERAKGNILERFSAQQFPDLHSELNLSSLELGDSALYFCASSFTGANTGELFFGEGSRLTVL.

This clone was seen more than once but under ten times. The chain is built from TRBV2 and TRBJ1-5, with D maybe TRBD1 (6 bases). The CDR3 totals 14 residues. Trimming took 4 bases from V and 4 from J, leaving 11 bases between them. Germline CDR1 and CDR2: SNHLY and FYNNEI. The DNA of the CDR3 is TGTGCCAGCAGTGGGGCAGGGGATAATCAGCCCCAGCATTTT. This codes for CASSGAGDNQPQHF. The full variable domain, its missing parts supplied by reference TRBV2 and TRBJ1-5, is EPEVTQTPSHQVTQMGQEVILRCVPISNHLYFYWYRQILGQKVEFLVSFYNNEISEKSEIFDDQFSVERPDGSNFTLKIRSTKLEDSAMYFCASSGAGDNQPQHFGDGTRLSIL.

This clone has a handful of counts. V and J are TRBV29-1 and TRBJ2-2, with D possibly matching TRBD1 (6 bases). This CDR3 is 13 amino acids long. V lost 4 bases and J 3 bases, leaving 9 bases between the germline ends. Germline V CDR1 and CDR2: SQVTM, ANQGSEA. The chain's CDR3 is CSVAGHHTGELFF. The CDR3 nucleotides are TGCAGCGTTGCGGGACACCACACCGGGGAGCTGTTTTTT.

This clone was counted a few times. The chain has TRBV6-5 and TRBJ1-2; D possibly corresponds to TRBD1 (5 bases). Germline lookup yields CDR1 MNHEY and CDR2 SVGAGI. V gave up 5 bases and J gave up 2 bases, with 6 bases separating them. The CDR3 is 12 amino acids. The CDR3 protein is CASSGQNYGYTF. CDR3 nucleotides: TGTGCCAGCAGTGGACAAAACTATGGCTACACCTTC.

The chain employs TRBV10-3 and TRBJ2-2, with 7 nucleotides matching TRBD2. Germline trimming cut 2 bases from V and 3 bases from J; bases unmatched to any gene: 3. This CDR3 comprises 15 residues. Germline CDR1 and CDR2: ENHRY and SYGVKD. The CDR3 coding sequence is TGTGCCATCAGTGAGCAGGCGGGAGACACCGGGGAGCTGTTTTTT. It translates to CAISEQAGDTGELFF.

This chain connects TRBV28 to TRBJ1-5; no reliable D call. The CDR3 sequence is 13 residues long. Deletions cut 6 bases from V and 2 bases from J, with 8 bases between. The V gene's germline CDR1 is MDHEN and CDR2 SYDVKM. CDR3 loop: CASRGVGNQPQHF. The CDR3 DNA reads TGTGCCAGCAGGGGCGTTGGCAATCAGCCCCAGCATTTT.

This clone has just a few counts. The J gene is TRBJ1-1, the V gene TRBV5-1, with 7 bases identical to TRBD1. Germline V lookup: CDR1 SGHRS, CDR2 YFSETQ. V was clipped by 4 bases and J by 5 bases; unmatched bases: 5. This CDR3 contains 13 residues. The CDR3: CASSTDRVTEAFF. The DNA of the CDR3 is TGCGCCAGCAGCACTGACAGGGTAACTGAAGCTTTCTTT.

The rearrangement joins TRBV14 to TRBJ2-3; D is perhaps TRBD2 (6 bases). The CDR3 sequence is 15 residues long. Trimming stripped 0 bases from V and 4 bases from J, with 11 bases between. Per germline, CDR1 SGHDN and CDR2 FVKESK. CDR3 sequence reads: CASSQDSGEADTQYF. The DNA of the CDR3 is TGTGCCAGCAGCCAAGACAGTGGGGAGGCAGATACGCAGTATTTT.

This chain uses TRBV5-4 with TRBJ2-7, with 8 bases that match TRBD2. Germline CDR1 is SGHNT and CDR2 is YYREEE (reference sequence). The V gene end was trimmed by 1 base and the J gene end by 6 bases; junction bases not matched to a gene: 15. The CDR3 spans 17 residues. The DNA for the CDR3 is TGTGCCAGCAGCTTGCAACCCAGCGGGAGAGTATCGGGCGAGCAGTACTTC. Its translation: CASSLQPSGRVSGEQYF.

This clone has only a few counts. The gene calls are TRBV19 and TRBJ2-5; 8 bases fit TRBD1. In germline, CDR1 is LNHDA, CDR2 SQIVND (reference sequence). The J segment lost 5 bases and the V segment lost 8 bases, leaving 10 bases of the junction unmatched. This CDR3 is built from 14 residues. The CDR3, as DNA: TGTGCCAGTGGCCCCCGGGACAGGCGGGAGACCCAGTACTTC. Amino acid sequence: CASGPRDRRETQYF.

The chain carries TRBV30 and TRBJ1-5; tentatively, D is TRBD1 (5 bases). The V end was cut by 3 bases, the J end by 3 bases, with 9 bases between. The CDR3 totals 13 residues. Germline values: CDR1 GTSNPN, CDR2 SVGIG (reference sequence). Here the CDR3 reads CAWSQGFNQPQHF. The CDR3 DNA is TGTGCCTGGAGCCAGGGTTTCAATCAGCCCCAGCATTTT.

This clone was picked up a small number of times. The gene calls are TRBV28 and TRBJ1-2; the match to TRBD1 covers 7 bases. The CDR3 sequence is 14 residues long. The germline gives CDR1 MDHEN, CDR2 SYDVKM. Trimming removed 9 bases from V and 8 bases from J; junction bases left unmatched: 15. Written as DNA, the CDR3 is TGTGCCAGTCGAACATCCGCAGGGGGTTGGGGCTACACCTTC. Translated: CASRTSAGGWGYTF.

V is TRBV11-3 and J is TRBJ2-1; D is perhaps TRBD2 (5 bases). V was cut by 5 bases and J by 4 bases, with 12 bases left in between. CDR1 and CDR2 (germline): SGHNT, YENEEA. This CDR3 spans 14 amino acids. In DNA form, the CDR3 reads TGTGCCAGCAGCCCGAACGGGGATTACAATGAGCAGTTCTTC. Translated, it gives CASSPNGDYNEQFF.

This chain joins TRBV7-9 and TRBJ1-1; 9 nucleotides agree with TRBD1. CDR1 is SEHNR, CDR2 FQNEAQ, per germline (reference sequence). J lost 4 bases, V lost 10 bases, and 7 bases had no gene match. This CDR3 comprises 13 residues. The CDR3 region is CATQQGASTEAFF. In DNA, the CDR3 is TGTGCCACCCAACAGGGGGCATCCACTGAAGCTTTCTTT.

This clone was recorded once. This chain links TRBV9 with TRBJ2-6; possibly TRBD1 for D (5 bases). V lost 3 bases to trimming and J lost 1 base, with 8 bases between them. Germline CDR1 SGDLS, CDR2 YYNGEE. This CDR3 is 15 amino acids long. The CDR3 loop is CASSATVSGANVLTF. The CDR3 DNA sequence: TGTGCCAGCAGCGCGACAGTATCTGGGGCCAACGTCCTGACTTTC.

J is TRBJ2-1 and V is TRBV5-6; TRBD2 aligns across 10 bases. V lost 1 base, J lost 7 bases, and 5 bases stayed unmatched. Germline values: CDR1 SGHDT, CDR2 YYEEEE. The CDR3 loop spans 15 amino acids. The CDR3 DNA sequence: TGTGCCAGCAGCTTGACTAGCGGGATCTTTAATGAGCAGTTCTTC. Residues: CASSLTSGIFNEQFF.

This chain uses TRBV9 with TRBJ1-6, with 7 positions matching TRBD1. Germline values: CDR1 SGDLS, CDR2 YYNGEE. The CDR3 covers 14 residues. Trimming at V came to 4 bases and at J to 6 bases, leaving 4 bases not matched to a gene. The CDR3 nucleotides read TGTGCCAGCAGCTCTGGACAGGCTAATTCACCCCTCCACTTT. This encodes CASSSGQANSPLHF.

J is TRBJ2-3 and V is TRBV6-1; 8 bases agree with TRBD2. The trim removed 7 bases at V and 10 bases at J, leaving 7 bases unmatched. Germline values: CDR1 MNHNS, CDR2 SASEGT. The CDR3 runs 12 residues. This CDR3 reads CASIRSGTSQYF. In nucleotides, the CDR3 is TGTGCCAGCATCCGTAGCGGGACGTCGCAGTATTTT.

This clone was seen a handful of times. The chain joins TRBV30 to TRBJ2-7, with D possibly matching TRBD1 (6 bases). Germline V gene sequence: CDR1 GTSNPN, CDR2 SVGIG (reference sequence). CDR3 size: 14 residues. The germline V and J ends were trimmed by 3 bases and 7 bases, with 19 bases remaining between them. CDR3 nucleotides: TGTGCCTGGAGGGATTTCAGGGGCCGAGGGGAGCAGTACTTC. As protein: CAWRDFRGRGEQYF.

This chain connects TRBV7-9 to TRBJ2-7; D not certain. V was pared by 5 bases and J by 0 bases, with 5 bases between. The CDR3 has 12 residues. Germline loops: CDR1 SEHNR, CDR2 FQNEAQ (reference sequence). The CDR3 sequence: CASSPSSYEQYF. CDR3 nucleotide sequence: TGTGCCAGCAGCCCCTCCTCCTACGAGCAGTACTTC.

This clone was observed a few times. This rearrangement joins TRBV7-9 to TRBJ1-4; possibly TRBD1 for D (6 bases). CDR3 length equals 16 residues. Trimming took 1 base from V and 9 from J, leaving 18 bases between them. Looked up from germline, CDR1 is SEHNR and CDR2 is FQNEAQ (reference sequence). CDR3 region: CASSLEPYRVMKKLFF. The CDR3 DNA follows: TGTGCCAGCAGCTTAGAGCCCTACAGGGTGATGAAAAAACTGTTTTTT.

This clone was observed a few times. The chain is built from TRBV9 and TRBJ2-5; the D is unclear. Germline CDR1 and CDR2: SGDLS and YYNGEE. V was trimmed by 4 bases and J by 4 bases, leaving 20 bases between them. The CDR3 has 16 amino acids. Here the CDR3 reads CASSTRLVDLLETQYF. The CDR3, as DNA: TGTGCCAGCAGCACCCGACTGGTAGACCTCCTAGAGACCCAGTACTTC.